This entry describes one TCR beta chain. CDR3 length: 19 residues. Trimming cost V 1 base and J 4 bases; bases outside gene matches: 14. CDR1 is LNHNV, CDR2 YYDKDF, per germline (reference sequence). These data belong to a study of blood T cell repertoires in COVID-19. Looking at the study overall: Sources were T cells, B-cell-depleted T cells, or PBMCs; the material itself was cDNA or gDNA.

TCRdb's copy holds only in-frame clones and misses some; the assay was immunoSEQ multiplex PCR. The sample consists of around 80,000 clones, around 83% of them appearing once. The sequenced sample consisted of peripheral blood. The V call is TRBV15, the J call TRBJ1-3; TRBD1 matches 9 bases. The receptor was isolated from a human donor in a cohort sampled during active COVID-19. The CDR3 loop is CATSRVQGALMKGGNTIYF. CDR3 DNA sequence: TGTGCCACCAGCAGAGTACAGGGGGCGCTGATGAAAGGCGGAAACACCATATATTTT.